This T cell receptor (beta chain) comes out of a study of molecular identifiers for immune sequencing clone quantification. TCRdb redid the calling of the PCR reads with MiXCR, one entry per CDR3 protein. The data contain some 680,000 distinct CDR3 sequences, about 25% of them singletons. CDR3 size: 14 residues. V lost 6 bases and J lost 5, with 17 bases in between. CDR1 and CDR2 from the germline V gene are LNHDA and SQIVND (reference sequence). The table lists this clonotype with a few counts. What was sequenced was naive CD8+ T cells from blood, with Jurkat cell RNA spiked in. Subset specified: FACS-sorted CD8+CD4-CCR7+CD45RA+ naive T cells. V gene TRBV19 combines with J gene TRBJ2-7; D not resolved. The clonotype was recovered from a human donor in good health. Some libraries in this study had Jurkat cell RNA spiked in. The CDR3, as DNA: TGTGCCAGTAGCCCTTTATCCAATTGGGACGAGCAGTACTTC. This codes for CASSPLSNWDEQYF.